Listed here are 8 T cell receptor beta chains from one sample, sequenced in a study of T cell responses to AZD1222 COVID-19 vaccine. Measured with immunoSEQ multiplex PCR; TCRdb has only the in-frame clones, and not every one. The data contain nearly 90,000 clones, approximately 85% of them singletons. The sample in question was peripheral blood, obtained on day 0 of AZD1222 vaccination. The receptors here all came from an adult in good health.

The V and J genes are TRBV5-6 and TRBJ2-5; TRBD1 matches 10 bases. The CDR3 covers 15 residues. J gave up 4 bases and V 4 bases, and 7 bases lay outside the gene matches. Germline CDR1 and CDR2: SGHDT and YYEEEE. The CDR3 DNA is TGTGCCAGCAGCAAGGAAAGGGACAGGGGAGAGACCCAGTACTTC. Protein sequence: CASSKERDRGETQYF. Full variable domain (missing parts from reference TRBV5-6 and TRBJ2-5): DAGVTQSPTHLIKTRGQQVTLRCSPKSGHDTVSWYQQALGQGPQFIFQYYEEEERQRGNFPDRFSGHQFPNYSSELNVNALLLGDSALYLCASSKERDRGETQYFGPGTRLLVL.

This clone occurred a few times. The chain is built from TRBV12-3 or TRBV12-4 and TRBJ1-4; D perhaps matches TRBD1 (6 bases). The V gene lost 0 bases and the J gene lost 13 bases, with 12 bases spanning the gap. The CDR3 is 13 amino acids. The CDR3 loop is CASSLARGGGLFF. For the CDR3, the DNA is TGTGCCAGCAGTTTAGCAAGGGGAGGGGGACTGTTTTTT.

The chain is built from TRBV19 and TRBJ2-1, with a possible D match to TRBD1 (5 bases). Germline V gene lookup returns CDR1 LNHDA and CDR2 SQIVND (reference sequence). The CDR3 has 14 amino acids. The ends were cut back, 5 bases at V and 4 bases at J, with 12 bases in the middle. For the CDR3, the DNA is TGTGCCAGTAGTCCCCGGCCAGGGTACAATGAGCAGTTCTTC. It translates to CASSPRPGYNEQFF.

V usage is TRBV5-1 and J usage is TRBJ2-2; 7 nucleotides agree with TRBD1. Trimming at V came to 5 bases and at J to 2 bases, leaving 9 bases not matched to a gene. This CDR3 comprises 16 residues. Looked up from germline, CDR1 is SGHRS and CDR2 is YFSETQ. CDR3 coding DNA: TGCGCCAGCAGATCCGTAGAAGGGGGCAACACCGGGGAGCTGTTTTTT. Protein sequence: CASRSVEGGNTGELFF.

The chain links TRBV25-1 to TRBJ1-6; TRBD1 agrees at 7 bases. Germline trimming cut 0 bases from V and 8 bases from J; bases unmatched to any gene: 4. The CDR3 covers 15 residues. The V gene's germline CDR1 is MGHDK and CDR2 SYGVNS. The CDR3: CASSEYTGDHSPLHF. As DNA, the CDR3 is TGTGCCAGCAGTGAATATACAGGGGATCATTCACCCCTCCACTTT.

This clone was detected only a few times. The V call is TRBV19, the J call TRBJ2-1, with TRBD1 identical over 9 bases. The CDR3 length is 15 residues. The V and J ends lost 4 bases and 7 bases, in that order; junction bases with no gene match: 8. Germline V gene sequence: CDR1 LNHDA, CDR2 SQIVND (reference sequence). This chain's CDR3 is CASSKGQGGLNEQFF. The DNA of the CDR3 is TGTGCCAGTAGTAAGGGACAGGGAGGTTTGAATGAGCAGTTCTTC.

The chain carries TRBV27 and TRBJ2-2; TRBD2 matches 8 bases. The CDR3 covers 15 residues. J was trimmed by 0 bases and V by 3 bases; bases with no gene match: 0. Germline-derived CDR1 and CDR2 are MNHEY and SMNVEV (reference sequence). This chain's CDR3 is CASSLGLANTGELFF. The CDR3, as DNA: TGTGCCAGCAGTTTGGGACTAGCGAACACCGGGGAGCTGTTTTTT.

The chain joins TRBV18 to TRBJ2-7; tentative D call: TRBD1 (5 bases). The V and J ends lost 5 bases and 4 bases respectively, with 15 bases between them. CDR1 and CDR2 (germline): KGHSH, LQKENI. The CDR3 spans 14 residues. CDR3 residues: CASSSRAITYEQYF. In nucleotides, the CDR3 is TGTGCCAGCTCAAGCAGGGCGATAACGTACGAGCAGTACTTC.